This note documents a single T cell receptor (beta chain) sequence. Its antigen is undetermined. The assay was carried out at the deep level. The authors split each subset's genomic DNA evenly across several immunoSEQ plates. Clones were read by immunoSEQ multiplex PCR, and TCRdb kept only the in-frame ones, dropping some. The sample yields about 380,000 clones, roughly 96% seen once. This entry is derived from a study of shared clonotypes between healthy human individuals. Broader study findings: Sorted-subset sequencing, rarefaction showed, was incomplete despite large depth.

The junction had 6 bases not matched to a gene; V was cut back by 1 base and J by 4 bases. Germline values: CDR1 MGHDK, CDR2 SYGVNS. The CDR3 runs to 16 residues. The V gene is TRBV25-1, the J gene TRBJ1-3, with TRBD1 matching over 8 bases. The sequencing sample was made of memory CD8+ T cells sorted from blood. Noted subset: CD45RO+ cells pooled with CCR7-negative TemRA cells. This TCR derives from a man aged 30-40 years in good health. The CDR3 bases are TGTGCCAGCAGTGAATTCGGCAGGGGGCAAGGAAACACCATATATTTT. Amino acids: CASSEFGRGQGNTIYF.